The 27 T cell receptor beta chains given below trace back to one sample, sequenced in a study of CD8+CD57+ T cells in acquired aplastic anemia. Sequenced patients had shown CD8+CD57+ cell expansion by flow cytometry. The template used for profiling TCR beta VDJ and CDR3 was genomic DNA. TCRdb recomputed calls from the reads with MiXCR, one row per CDR3 protein. The profile covers around 500,000 distinct CDR3 sequences, with about a third appearing a single time and about 0.8% taken by the ten largest. The sequencing input was sorted CD4+, CD8+, or CD8+CD57+ T cells (not recorded which) from PBMCs. The receptors were gathered from a human donor with aplastic anemia.

The chain employs TRBV7-9 and TRBJ2-2; possible D gene TRBD2, 6 bases. Germline V gives CDR1 SEHNR, CDR2 FQNEAQ (reference sequence). This CDR3 is built from 13 residues. V gave up 4 bases and J gave up 8 bases, with 11 bases separating them. CDR3 sequence (DNA): TGTGCCAGCAGCTCAGGACTAACGGGGGAGCTGTTTTTT. It encodes CASSSGLTGELFF.

The chain carries TRBV4-2 and TRBJ2-4; TRBD2 aligns across 11 bases. Germline CDR1 reads LGHNA; CDR2 reads YNFKEQ. J lost 4 bases, V lost 5 bases, and 10 bases had no gene match. The CDR3 length is 17 residues. The CDR3 loop reads CASSVPGLAESKNIQYF. The CDR3, as DNA: TGTGCCAGCAGCGTACCGGGACTAGCGGAGTCAAAAAACATTCAGTACTTC.

The table lists this clonotype with many counts. The chain combines TRBV29-1 with TRBJ2-1, with D possibly matching TRBD1 (6 bases). Trimming removed 4 bases at V and 9 bases at J, with 13 bases between. The germline CDR1 and CDR2 sequences are SQVTM and ANQGSEA. CDR3 length: 12 residues. This CDR3 reads CSVGTAVGEQFF. The CDR3 nucleotides read TGCAGCGTTGGGACAGCCGTCGGTGAGCAGTTCTTC.

The sample holds many counts of this clonotype. V gene TRBV2 combines with J gene TRBJ2-7; 7 positions agree with TRBD2. The CDR3 length is 16 residues. The germline V gene encodes CDR1 SNHLY and CDR2 FYNNEI. The junction had 11 bases not matched to a gene; V was cut back by 6 bases and J by 0 bases. Here the CDR3 reads CASSRASSGNSYEQYF. DNA of the CDR3: TGTGCCAGCAGCCGGGCGTCTAGCGGAAACTCCTACGAGCAGTACTTC.

This chain uses TRBV20-1 with TRBJ1-2; a possible D gene is TRBD1 (5 bases). V lost 3 bases and J 6 bases, leaving 14 bases between the germline ends. CDR3 length equals 13 residues. Germline values: CDR1 DFQATT, CDR2 SNEGSKA (reference sequence). CDR3 nucleotides: TGCAGTGCTAGGGGTGGGGGGTTGAATGGCTACACCTTC. Translated, it gives CSARGGGLNGYTF.

This sequence joins TRBV4-1 and TRBJ1-5; D might be TRBD1 (6 bases). The germline V and J ends were trimmed by 0 bases and 6 bases, with 15 bases remaining between them. The CDR3 is made up of 16 amino acids. Germline V gene sequence: CDR1 MGHRA, CDR2 YSYEKL. Here the CDR3 DNA reads TGCGCCAGCAGCCAAGAGGAGACTGGGGGCAGTCAGCCCCAGCATTTT. It yields the protein CASSQEETGGSQPQHF.

This clonotype was observed at least ten times. This chain links TRBV2 with TRBJ2-3; D ambiguous. This CDR3 spans 12 amino acids. Deletions cut 1 base from V and 5 bases from J, with 4 bases between. Germline V gene sequence: CDR1 SNHLY, CDR2 FYNNEI. The CDR3: CASSEDRDTQYF. As DNA, the CDR3 is TGTGCCAGCAGTGAAGACAGAGATACGCAGTATTTT. Drawing the rest from reference TRBV2 and TRBJ2-3, the complete variable domain is EPEVTQTPSHQVTQMGQEVILRCVPISNHLYFYWYRQILGQKVEFLVSFYNNEISEKSEIFDDQFSVERPDGSNFTLKIRSTKLEDSAMYFCASSEDRDTQYFGPGTRLTVL.

This chain uses TRBV5-1 with TRBJ2-1, with 11 nucleotides matching TRBD2. Germline CDR1 reads SGHRS; CDR2 reads YFSETQ. CDR3 length: 19 amino acids. With V trimmed by 0 bases and J by 0 bases, 8 bases remained unmatched. CDR3 amino acids: CASSLATSGGPSSYNEQFF. In DNA form, the CDR3 reads TGCGCCAGCAGCTTGGCCACTAGCGGGGGCCCGAGCTCCTACAATGAGCAGTTCTTC.

The gene calls are TRBV7-6 and TRBJ2-1; 9 bases match TRBD1. CDR1 is SGHVS, CDR2 FNYEAQ, per germline. The V gene end was trimmed by 5 bases and the J gene end by 3 bases; junction bases not matched to a gene: 5. This CDR3 is built from 15 residues. CDR3 in amino acids: CASSKGQGDYNEQFF. The CDR3 DNA is TGTGCCAGCAGCAAGGGACAGGGTGACTACAATGAGCAGTTCTTC.

The rearrangement links TRBV5-1 to TRBJ2-3; D is unresolved. From germline, CDR1 is SGHRS and CDR2 YFSETQ. Trimming pared 4 bases from V and 5 bases from J, leaving 11 bases between. The CDR3 is made up of 13 amino acids. CDR3 sequence: CASSPRSVDTQYF. In DNA, the CDR3 is TGCGCCAGCAGCCCCCGGTCTGTAGATACGCAGTATTTT.

This clonotype was seen a few times. This sequence joins TRBV6-2 or TRBV6-3 and TRBJ2-7, with D possibly being TRBD1 (5 bases). Germline V gives CDR1 MNHEY, CDR2 SVGEGT. Trimming shortened V by 4 bases and J by 4 bases, and 8 bases separated the two germline ends. The CDR3 is made up of 12 amino acids. CDR3 loop: CASSWQGYEQYF. CDR3 nucleotide sequence: TGTGCCAGCAGTTGGCAGGGATACGAGCAGTACTTC.

The V and J genes are TRBV20-1 and TRBJ1-3, with TRBD1 as a possible D gene (6 bases). The V and J ends lost 6 bases and 4 bases respectively, with 13 bases between them. In germline, CDR1 is DFQATT, CDR2 SNEGSKA (reference sequence). CDR3 size: 13 residues. The CDR3 sequence is CSATTGTGNTIYF. CDR3 in DNA: TGCAGTGCCACTACTGGGACAGGAAACACCATATATTTT.

The V gene is TRBV28, the J gene TRBJ1-2; D is unclear. Germline V gene data show CDR1 as MDHEN and CDR2 as SYDVKM. The CDR3 runs 14 residues. Trimming took 2 bases from V and 8 from J, leaving 15 bases between them. The CDR3 region has the DNA TGTGCCAGCAGTTTAAACAGTAGACGTCGGGGCTACACCTTC. Residues: CASSLNSRRRGYTF.

The table lists this clonotype with a count of one. One end of the junction varies from germline; a read error may be responsible. This chain's CDR3 is CASSYWTSGGHVTNTQYF. CDR3 in DNA: TGTGCCAGCAGTTATTGGACTAGCGGGGGGCATGTCACAAATACGCAGTATTTT. V is TRBV6-2 or TRBV6-3 and J is TRBJ2-3; the match to TRBD2 covers 14 bases. In germline, CDR1 is MNHEY, CDR2 SVGEGT. This CDR3 contains 18 residues.

This clonotype was seen more than once but under ten times. This chain connects TRBV30 to TRBJ1-5, with D possibly matching TRBD1 (5 bases). Germline lookup yields CDR1 GTSNPN and CDR2 SVGIG (reference sequence). The CDR3 is made up of 13 amino acids. Trimming left V 5 bases short and J 1 base short, with 9 bases between. The DNA for the CDR3 is TGTGCCTGGGGGGGAGACAGCAATCAGCCCCAGCATTTT. Translating it yields CAWGGDSNQPQHF.

This clonotype was seen more than once but under ten times. As DNA, the CDR3 is TGTGCCAGCAGCTCAATAGCGGGAAATGAGCAGTTCTTC. This translates into CASSSIAGNEQFF. This chain links TRBV7-6 with TRBJ2-1, with 8 bases identical to TRBD2. V gave up 4 bases and J gave up 7 bases; unmatched junction bases: 3. CDR1 and CDR2 (germline): SGHVS, FNYEAQ. The CDR3 totals 13 residues.

This clonotype has a count of ten or more. The chain joins TRBV7-8 to TRBJ1-3, with D perhaps TRBD1 (6 bases). The CDR3 is 17 amino acids. CDR1 SGHVS and CDR2 FQNEAQ come from the germline V gene. Trimming removed 1 base from V and 4 bases from J, with 17 bases in between. CDR3 protein: CASSLGYRARQGNTIYF. In DNA form, the CDR3 reads TGTGCCAGCAGCTTAGGCTACAGGGCGAGGCAGGGAAACACCATATATTTT.

A remark on this clonotype: This may be a read error: a much more frequent sequence differs by one nucleotide. The CDR3 carries no conserved terminal phenylalanine or tryptophan, so it likely arises from a read error. V gene TRBV11-2 combines with J gene TRBJ1-2; the D gene is possibly TRBD1 (5 bases). Germline V gene sequence: CDR1 SGHAT, CDR2 FQNNGV. Trimming removed 0 bases at V and 8 bases at J, with 13 bases between. The CDR3 totals 14 residues. The CDR3 loop is CASSLDPGIGGYTL. The CDR3 DNA follows: TGTGCCAGCAGCTTAGACCCAGGGATTGGGGGCTACACCCTC.

In its sample, this clonotype was seen many times. The chain recombines TRBV9 with TRBJ1-6; D may be TRBD1 (5 bases). The V and J ends lost 4 bases and 0 bases respectively, with 11 bases between them. The CDR3 consists of 16 residues. The germline V gene encodes CDR1 SGDLS and CDR2 YYNGEE. In DNA, the CDR3 is TGTGCCAGCAGCCCCAGACAGAGCTCCTATAATTCACCCCTCCACTTT. The encoded protein is CASSPRQSSYNSPLHF.

The chain is built from TRBV7-2 and TRBJ1-2; maybe TRBD1 (5 bases). Germline V CDR1 and CDR2: SGHTA, FQGNSA. V dropped 1 base and J dropped 3 bases, with 9 bases sitting between them. The CDR3 extends over 14 amino acids. The DNA of the CDR3 is TGTGCCAGCAGCTTAGAGGGGTGGGACTATGGCTACACCTTC. As protein: CASSLEGWDYGYTF.

In this sample, this clonotype turned up a few times. The gene calls are TRBV9 and TRBJ2-1; no firm D call. Trimming stripped 0 bases from V and 7 bases from J, with 8 bases between. Germline V gives CDR1 SGDLS, CDR2 YYNGEE. There are 13 residues in the CDR3. In DNA form, the CDR3 reads TGTGCCAGCAGCGTAGCCGCCGGGAATGAGCAGTTCTTC. This gives the protein CASSVAAGNEQFF. The full variable domain, with the rest looked up from reference TRBV9 and TRBJ2-1, is DSGVTQTPKHLITATGQRVTLRCSPRSGDLSVYWYQQSLDQGLQFLIQYYNGEERAKGNILERFSAQQFPDLHSELNLSSLELGDSALYFCASSVAAGNEQFFGPGTRLTVL.

J is TRBJ2-1 and V is TRBV9, with TRBD2 identical over 16 bases. Germline V lookup: CDR1 SGDLS, CDR2 YYNGEE. The CDR3 consists of 17 residues. Losses at the gene ends were 2 bases for V and 8 bases for J; bases not matched to a gene: 7. Written as DNA, the CDR3 is TGTGCCAGCAGCGTTGTGCCGGGACTAGCGGGGGGGGATGAGCAGTTCTTC. It specifies CASSVVPGLAGGDEQFF. Filled out from reference TRBV9 and TRBJ2-1, the complete variable domain reads DSGVTQTPKHLITATGQRVTLRCSPRSGDLSVYWYQQSLDQGLQFLIQYYNGEERAKGNILERFSAQQFPDLHSELNLSSLELGDSALYFCASSVVPGLAGGDEQFFGPGTRLTVL.

V and J are TRBV6-1 and TRBJ2-7; unclear D gene. Germline V CDR1 and CDR2: MNHNS, SASEGT. V lost 2 bases, J lost 2 bases, and 10 bases lay in between. This CDR3 is 14 amino acids long. The CDR3 loop reads CASSEMGQTYEQYF. The CDR3 DNA reads TGTGCCAGCAGTGAAATGGGTCAGACCTACGAGCAGTACTTC.

The CDR3 reads CSARPTGGGSGGDYEQYF. DNA for the CDR3: TGCAGTGCCAGACCAACGGGCGGAGGGAGCGGGGGGGACTACGAGCAGTACTTC. The V gene is TRBV20-1, the J gene TRBJ2-7, with 10 bases identical to TRBD2. CDR1 and CDR2 (germline): DFQATT, SNEGSKA (reference sequence). Unmatched junction bases numbered 20, after V lost 6 bases and J lost 3 bases. The CDR3 is 18 residues long.

This clonotype was recorded a few times. The V and J genes are TRBV4-2 and TRBJ1-2; a weak D match, TRBD1 (6 bases). The V and J ends lost 4 bases and 5 bases respectively, with 23 bases between them. Germline loops: CDR1 LGHNA, CDR2 YNFKEQ. The CDR3 covers 17 residues. For the CDR3, the DNA is TGTGCCAGCAGCCCAGGGACCGACATAGGGGGTTCGTATGGCTACACCTTC. Translating it yields CASSPGTDIGGSYGYTF.

This chain joins TRBV12-3 or TRBV12-4 and TRBJ2-7; 9 bases are a match to TRBD1. The CDR3 has 14 residues. J was trimmed by 6 bases and V by 5 bases; bases with no gene match: 8. The CDR3 DNA follows: TGTGCCAGCAGTCTCGGGACAGGGAGAAGCGAGCAGTACTTC. Translation gives CASSLGTGRSEQYF.

The chain carries TRBV30 and TRBJ1-1; no reliable D call. Germline V gene sequence: CDR1 GTSNPN, CDR2 SVGIG (reference sequence). The CDR3 loop spans 13 amino acids. Trimming removed 0 bases from V and 7 bases from J, with 12 bases in between. This chain's CDR3 is CAWSVQGMGEAFF. For the CDR3, the DNA is TGTGCCTGGAGTGTACAAGGAATGGGTGAAGCTTTCTTT.